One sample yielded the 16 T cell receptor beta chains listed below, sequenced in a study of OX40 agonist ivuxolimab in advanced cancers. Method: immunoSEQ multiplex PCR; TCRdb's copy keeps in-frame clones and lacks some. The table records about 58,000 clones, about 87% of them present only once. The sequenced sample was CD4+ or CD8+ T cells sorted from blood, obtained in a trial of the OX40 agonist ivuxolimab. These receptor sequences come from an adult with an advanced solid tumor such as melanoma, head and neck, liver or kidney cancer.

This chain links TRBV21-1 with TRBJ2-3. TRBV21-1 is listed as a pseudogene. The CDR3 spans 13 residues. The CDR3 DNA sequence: TGTGCCAGCGGGCGCGAGGAAAGAGATACGCAGTATTTT. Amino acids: CASGREERDTQYF.

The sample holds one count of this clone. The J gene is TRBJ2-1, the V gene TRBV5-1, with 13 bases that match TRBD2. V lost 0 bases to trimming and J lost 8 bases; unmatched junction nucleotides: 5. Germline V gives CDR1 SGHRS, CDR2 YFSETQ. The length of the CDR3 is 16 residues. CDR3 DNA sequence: TGCGCCAGCAGCTTGGGACTAGCGGGAGGTGTCGATGAGCAGTTCTTC. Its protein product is CASSLGLAGGVDEQFF.

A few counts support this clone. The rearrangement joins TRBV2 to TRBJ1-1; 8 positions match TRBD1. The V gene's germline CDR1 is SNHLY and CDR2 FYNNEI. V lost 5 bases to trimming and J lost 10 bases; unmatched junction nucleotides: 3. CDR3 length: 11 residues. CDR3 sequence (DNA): TGTGCCAGCAGTTCCCAGGGGGCAGCTTTCTTT. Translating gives CASSSQGAAFF.

The CDR3 bases are TGCGCCAGCAGCTTGGCCACTAGCGGGAACACCGGGGAGCTGTTTTTT. It codes for CASSLATSGNTGELFF. The rearrangement links TRBV5-1 to TRBJ2-2; the match to TRBD2 covers 8 bases. The CDR3 length is 16 residues. V shed 0 bases, J shed 1 base, and the junction held 2 bases outside the gene matches. CDR1 and CDR2 (germline): SGHRS, YFSETQ. The complete variable domain, with remaining parts taken from reference TRBV5-1 and TRBJ2-2, reads KAGVTQTPRYLIKTRGQQVTLSCSPISGHRSVSWYQQTPGQGLQFLFEYFSETQRNKGNFPGRFSGRQFSNSRSEMNVSTLELGDSALYLCASSLATSGNTGELFFGEGSRLTVL.

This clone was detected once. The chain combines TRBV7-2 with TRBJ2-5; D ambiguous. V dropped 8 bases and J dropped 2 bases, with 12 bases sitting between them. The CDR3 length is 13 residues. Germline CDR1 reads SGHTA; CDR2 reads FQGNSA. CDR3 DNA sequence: TGTGCCAGCTTATCTCTGTGGCAAGAGACCCAGTACTTC. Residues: CASLSLWQETQYF.

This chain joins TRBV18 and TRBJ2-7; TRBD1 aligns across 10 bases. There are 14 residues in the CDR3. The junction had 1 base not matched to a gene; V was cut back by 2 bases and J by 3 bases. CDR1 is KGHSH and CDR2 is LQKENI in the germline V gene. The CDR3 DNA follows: TGTGCCAGCTCACCAAGGGACAGGGGCTACGAGCAGTACTTC. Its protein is CASSPRDRGYEQYF.

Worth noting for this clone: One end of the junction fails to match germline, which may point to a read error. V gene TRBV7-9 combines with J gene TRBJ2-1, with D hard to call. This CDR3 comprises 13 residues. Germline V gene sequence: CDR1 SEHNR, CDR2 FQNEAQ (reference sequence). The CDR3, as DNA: TGTGCCAACAGCTTAGGGTTGGACAATGAGCAGTTCTTC. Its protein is CANSLGLDNEQFF.

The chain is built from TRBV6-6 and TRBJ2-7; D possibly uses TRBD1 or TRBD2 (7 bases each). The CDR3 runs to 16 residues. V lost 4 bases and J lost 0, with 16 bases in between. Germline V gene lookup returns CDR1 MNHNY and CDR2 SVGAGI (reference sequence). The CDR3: CASSLPQGGTSYEQYF. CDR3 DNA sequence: TGTGCCAGCAGTTTACCCCAGGGGGGGACCTCCTACGAGCAGTACTTC.

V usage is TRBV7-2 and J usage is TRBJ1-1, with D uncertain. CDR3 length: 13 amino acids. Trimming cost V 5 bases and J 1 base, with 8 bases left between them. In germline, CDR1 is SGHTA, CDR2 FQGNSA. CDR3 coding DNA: TGTGCCAGCAGCCGTACACCGAACACTGAAGCTTTCTTT. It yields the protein CASSRTPNTEAFF.

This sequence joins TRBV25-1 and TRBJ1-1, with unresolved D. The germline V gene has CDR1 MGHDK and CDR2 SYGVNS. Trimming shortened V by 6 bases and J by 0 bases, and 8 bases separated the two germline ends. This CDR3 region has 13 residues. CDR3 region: CASSKKVNTEAFF. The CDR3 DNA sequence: TGTGCCAGCAGCAAGAAGGTGAACACTGAAGCTTTCTTT. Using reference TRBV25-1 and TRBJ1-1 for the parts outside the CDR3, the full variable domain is EADIYQTPRYLVIGTGKKITLECSQTMGHDKMYWYQQDPGMELHLIHYSYGVNSTEKGDLSSESTVSRIRTEHFPLTLESARPSHTSQYLCASSKKVNTEAFFGQGTRLTVV.

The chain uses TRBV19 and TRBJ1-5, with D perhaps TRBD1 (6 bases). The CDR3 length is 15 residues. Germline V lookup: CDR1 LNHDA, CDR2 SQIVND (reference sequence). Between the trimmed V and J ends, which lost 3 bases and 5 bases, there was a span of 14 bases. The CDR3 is CASSIFHSGDQPQHF. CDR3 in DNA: TGTGCCAGTAGTATTTTCCATTCAGGGGATCAGCCCCAGCATTTT.

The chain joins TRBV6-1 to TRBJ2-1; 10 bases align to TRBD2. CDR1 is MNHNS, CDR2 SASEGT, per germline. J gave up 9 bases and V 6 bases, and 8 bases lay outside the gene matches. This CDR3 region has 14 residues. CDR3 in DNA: TGTGCCAGCAGACTAGCGGGACCCCCTCGTGAGCAGTTCTTC. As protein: CASRLAGPPREQFF.

The CDR3 protein is CSATMDRVNEKLFF. CDR3 DNA sequence: TGCAGCGCCACAATGGACAGGGTGAATGAAAAACTGTTTTTT. The rearrangement links TRBV29-1 to TRBJ1-4, with 8 bases fitting TRBD1. Germline V gene data show CDR1 as SQVTM and CDR2 as ANQGSEA. The CDR3 runs to 14 residues. With 7 bases clipped from V and 5 bases from J, the junction kept 9 bases outside the gene matches.

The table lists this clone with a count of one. CDR3 sequence: CASSLLDDDEKLFF. The DNA for the CDR3 is TGTGCCAGCAGCCTACTGGACGACGATGAAAAACTGTTTTTT. This sequence joins TRBV6-5 and TRBJ1-4; unclear D gene. Germline V gene lookup returns CDR1 MNHEY and CDR2 SVGAGI. The CDR3 runs to 14 residues. Trimming took 6 bases from V and 6 from J, leaving 14 bases between them.

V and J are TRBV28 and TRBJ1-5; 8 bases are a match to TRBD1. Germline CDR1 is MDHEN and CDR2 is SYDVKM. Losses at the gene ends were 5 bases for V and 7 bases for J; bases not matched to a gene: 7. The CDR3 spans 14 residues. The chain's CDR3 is CASSLGTGHQPQHF. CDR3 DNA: TGTGCCAGCAGTCTAGGGACAGGTCACCAGCCCCAGCATTTT.

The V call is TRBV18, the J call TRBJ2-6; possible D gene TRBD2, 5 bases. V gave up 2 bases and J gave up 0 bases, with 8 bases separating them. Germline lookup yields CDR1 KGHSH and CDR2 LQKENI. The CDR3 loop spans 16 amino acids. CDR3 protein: CASSPAGYSGANVLTF. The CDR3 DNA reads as TGTGCCAGCTCACCAGCGGGCTACTCTGGGGCCAACGTCCTGACTTTC.